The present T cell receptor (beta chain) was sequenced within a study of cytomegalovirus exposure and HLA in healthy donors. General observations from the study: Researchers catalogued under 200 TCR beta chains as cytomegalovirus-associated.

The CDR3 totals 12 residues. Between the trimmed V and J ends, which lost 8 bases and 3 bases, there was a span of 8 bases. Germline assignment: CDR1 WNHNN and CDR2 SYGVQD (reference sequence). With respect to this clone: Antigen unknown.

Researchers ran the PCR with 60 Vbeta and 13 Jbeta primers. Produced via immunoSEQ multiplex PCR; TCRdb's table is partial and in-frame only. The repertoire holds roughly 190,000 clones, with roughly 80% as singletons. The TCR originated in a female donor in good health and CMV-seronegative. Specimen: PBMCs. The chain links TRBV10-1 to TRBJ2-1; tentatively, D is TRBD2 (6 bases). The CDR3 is CASGTFYNEQFF. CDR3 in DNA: TGCGCCAGCGGGACTTTCTACAATGAGCAGTTCTTC.